The 9 T cell receptor beta chains reported below all come from one sample, sequenced in a study of cytomegalovirus exposure and HLA in healthy donors. PCR primers comprised 60 Vbeta and 13 Jbeta primers. The table came from immunoSEQ multiplex PCR; TCRdb's copy has only in-frame clones and leaves some out. Of nearly 200,000 clones detected, about 90% appear once; the ten largest clones hold roughly 1.3%. Material for sequencing was PBMCs. The receptors here all came from a man aged 30-40 years in good health and CMV-seronegative.

J is TRBJ2-3 and V is TRBV27, with no clear D. V was clipped by 5 bases and J by 1 base, with 13 bases between them. CDR1 is MNHEY, CDR2 SMNVEV, per germline (reference sequence). The length of the CDR3 is 15 residues. The CDR3 DNA is TGTGCCAGCAGTCCCGCAGGCGTAGGCACAGATACGCAGTATTTT. This gives the protein CASSPAGVGTDTQYF.

The V call is TRBV7-2, the J call TRBJ2-4; D possibly corresponds to TRBD2 (6 bases). The CDR3 is 16 amino acids. V was clipped by 5 bases and J by 7 bases, with 21 bases between them. The germline gives CDR1 SGHTA, CDR2 FQGNSA. CDR3 in amino acids: CASSPRALDSGNIQYF. The CDR3 DNA follows: TGTGCCAGCAGCCCTCGCGCCCTCGACAGCGGGAACATTCAGTACTTC.

This clone was counted once. The chain employs TRBV4-1 and TRBJ1-3; D is undetermined. CDR3 length: 14 residues. The ends were cut back, 2 bases at V and 4 bases at J, with 9 bases in the middle. The germline CDR1 and CDR2 sequences are MGHRA and YSYEKL. CDR3: CASSQRGSGNTIYF. In DNA, the CDR3 is TGCGCCAGCAGCCAAAGAGGGTCCGGAAACACCATATATTTT.

For this clone: Within the sample, other DNA sequences also encode this same CDR3. The chain links TRBV6-5 to TRBJ2-3; D is undetermined. This CDR3 comprises 13 residues. The ends were cut back, 3 bases at V and 1 base at J, with 5 bases in the middle. Germline loops: CDR1 MNHEY, CDR2 SVGAGI. In DNA form, the CDR3 reads TGTGCCAGCAGTTATGCGGGCACAGATACGCAGTATTTT. This encodes CASSYAGTDTQYF.

This clone was seen only a few times. The chain couples TRBV4-3 to TRBJ2-7, with D maybe TRBD1 (6 bases). CDR3 length equals 16 residues. Germline lookup yields CDR1 LGHNA and CDR2 YSLEER. V lost 0 bases to trimming and J lost 3 bases, with 15 bases between them. Written as DNA, the CDR3 is TGCGCCAGCAGCCAAGATGCAGGACAGACACTCTACGAGCAGTACTTC. Protein: CASSQDAGQTLYEQYF.

The chain uses TRBV30 and TRBJ2-7; 7 bases agree with TRBD2. This CDR3 spans 13 amino acids. Per germline, CDR1 GTSNPN and CDR2 SVGIG (reference sequence). The V and J ends lost 3 bases and 2 bases, in that order; junction bases with no gene match: 4. The CDR3 nucleotides are TGTGCCTGGAGACCCGGGGGGACCTACGAGCAGTACTTC. This encodes CAWRPGGTYEQYF.

The chain carries TRBV4-1 and TRBJ2-7; tentatively, D is TRBD2 (6 bases). Trimming took 4 bases from V and 4 from J, leaving 17 bases between them. CDR3 size: 15 residues. Germline values: CDR1 MGHRA, CDR2 YSYEKL. CDR3 nucleotides: TGCGCCAGCAGCCCCGTTGGTGCGCGGGATTACGAGCAGTACTTC. Translation gives CASSPVGARDYEQYF.

CDR3 sequence (DNA): TGTGCCAGCAGCCAATTCGGGAAGATGAACACTGAAGCTTTCTTT. Protein product: CASSQFGKMNTEAFF. J is TRBJ1-1 and V is TRBV16; D unclear. The CDR3 covers 15 residues. CDR1 is KGHSY and CDR2 is FQNENV in the germline V gene. Trimming left V 1 base short and J 0 bases short, with 9 bases between.

The chain is built from TRBV18 and TRBJ2-5; D call uncertain. CDR1 is KGHSH and CDR2 is LQKENI in the germline V gene. V was shortened by 4 bases and J by 2 bases, with 14 bases between the two germline ends. This CDR3 comprises 15 residues. The DNA of the CDR3 is TGTGCCAGCTCACGGTCGTCGGCCGGGCAAGAGACCCAGTACTTC. Its protein is CASSRSSAGQETQYF.